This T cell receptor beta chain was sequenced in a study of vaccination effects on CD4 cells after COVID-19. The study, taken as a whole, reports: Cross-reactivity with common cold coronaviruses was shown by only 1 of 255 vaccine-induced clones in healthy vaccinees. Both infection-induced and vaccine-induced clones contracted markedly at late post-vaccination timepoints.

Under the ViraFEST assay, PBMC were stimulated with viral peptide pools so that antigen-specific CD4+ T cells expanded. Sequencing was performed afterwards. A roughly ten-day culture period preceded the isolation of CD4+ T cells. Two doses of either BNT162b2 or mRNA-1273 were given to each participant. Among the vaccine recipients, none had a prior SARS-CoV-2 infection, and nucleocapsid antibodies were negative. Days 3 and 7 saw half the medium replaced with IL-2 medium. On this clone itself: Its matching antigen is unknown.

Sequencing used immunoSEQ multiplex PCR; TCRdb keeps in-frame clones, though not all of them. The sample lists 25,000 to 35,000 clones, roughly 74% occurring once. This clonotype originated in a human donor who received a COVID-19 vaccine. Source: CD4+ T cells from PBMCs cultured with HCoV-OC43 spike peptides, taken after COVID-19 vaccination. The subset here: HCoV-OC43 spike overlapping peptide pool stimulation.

CDR3 sequence (DNA): TGTGCCAGTCGAGCGTCAGGACGGAGTTTCTACGAGCAGTACTTC. This codes for CASRASGRSFYEQYF. The gene calls are TRBV19 and TRBJ2-7, with D hard to call. Trimming took off 8 bases at V and 3 bases at J, with 20 bases between the two ends. CDR3 length: 15 amino acids. The germline CDR1 and CDR2 sequences are LNHDA and SQIVND (reference sequence).